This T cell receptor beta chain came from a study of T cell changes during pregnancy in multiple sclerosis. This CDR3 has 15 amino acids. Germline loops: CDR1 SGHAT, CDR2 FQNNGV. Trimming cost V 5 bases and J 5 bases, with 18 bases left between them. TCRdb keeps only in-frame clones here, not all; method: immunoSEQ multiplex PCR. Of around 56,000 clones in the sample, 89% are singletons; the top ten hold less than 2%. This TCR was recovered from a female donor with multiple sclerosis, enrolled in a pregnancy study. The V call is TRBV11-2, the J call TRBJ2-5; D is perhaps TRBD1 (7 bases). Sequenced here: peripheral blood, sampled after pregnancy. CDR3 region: CASSGRGAPRETQYF. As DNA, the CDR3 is TGTGCCAGCAGCGGCAGGGGGGCGCCCCGGGAGACCCAGTACTTC.